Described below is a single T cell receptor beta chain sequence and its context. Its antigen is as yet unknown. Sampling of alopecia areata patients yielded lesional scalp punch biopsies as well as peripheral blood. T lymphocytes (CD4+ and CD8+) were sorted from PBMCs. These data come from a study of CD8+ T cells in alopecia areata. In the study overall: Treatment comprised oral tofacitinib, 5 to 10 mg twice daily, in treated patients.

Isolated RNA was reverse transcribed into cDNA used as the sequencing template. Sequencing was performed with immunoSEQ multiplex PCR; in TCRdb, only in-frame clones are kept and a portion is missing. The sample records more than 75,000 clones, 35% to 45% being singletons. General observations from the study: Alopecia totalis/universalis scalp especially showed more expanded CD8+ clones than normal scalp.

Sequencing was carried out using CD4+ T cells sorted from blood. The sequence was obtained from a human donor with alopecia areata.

The CDR3 protein is CAWLRTSGNEQYF. For the CDR3, the DNA is TGTGCCTGGCTAAGGACTAGCGGAAACGAGCAGTACTTC. J is TRBJ2-7 and V is TRBV30; 10 nucleotides align to TRBD2. Germline values: CDR1 GTSNPN, CDR2 SVGIG (reference sequence). The junction had 6 bases not matched to a gene; V was cut back by 5 bases and J by 5 bases. CDR3 length: 13 amino acids.